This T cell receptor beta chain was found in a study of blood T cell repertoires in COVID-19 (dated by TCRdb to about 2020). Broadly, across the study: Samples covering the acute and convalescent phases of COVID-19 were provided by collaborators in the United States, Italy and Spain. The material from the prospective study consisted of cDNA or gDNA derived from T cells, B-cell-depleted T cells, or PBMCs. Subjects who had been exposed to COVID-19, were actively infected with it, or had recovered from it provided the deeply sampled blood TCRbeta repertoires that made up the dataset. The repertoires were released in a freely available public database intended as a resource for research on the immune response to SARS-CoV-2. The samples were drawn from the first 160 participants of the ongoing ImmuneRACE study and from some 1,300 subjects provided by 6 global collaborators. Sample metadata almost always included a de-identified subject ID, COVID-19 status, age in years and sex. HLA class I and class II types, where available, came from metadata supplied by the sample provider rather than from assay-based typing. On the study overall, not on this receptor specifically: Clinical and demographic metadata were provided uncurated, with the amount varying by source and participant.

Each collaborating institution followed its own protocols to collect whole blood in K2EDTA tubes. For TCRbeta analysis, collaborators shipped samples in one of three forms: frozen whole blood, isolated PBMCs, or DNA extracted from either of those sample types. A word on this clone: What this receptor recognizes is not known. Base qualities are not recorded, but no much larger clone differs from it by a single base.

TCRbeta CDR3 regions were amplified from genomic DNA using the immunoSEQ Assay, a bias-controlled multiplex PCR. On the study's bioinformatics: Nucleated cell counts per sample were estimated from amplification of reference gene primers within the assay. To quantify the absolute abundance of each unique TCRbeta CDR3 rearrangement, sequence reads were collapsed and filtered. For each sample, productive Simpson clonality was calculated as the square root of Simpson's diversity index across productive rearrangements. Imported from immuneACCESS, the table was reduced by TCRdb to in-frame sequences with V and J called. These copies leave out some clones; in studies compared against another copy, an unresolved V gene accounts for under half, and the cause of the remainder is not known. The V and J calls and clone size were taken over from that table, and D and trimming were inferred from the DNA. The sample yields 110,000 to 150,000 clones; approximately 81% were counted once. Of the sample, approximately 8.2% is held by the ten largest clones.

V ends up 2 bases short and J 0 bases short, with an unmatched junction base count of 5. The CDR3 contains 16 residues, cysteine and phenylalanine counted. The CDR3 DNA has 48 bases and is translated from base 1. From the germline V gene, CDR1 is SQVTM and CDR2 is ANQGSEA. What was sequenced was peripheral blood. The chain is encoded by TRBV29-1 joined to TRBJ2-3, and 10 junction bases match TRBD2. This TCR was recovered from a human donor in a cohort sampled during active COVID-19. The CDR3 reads CSVESGGELSTDTQYF. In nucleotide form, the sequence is TGCAGCGTTGAAAGCGGGGGGGAACTTAGCACAGATACGCAGTATTTT.